This TCR beta chain was sequenced during a study of control samples from healthy donors and cancer patients. Germline lookup yields CDR1 SGHKS and CDR2 YYEKEE (reference sequence). With V trimmed by 3 bases and J by 4 bases, 5 bases remained unmatched. The CDR3 covers 15 residues. The method was immunoSEQ multiplex PCR; TCRdb's version includes in-frame clones alone and lacks a portion of them. Of 100,000 to 150,000 clones listed, 80% to 90% are singletons. The source of this sequence is a man in his forties in good health. This sequence joins TRBV5-5 and TRBJ2-2, with 8 bases fitting TRBD1. The sequencing input was blood. CDR3 region: CASSWGTGATGELFF. CDR3 nucleotides: TGTGCCAGCAGCTGGGGGACAGGAGCCACCGGGGAGCTGTTTTTT.